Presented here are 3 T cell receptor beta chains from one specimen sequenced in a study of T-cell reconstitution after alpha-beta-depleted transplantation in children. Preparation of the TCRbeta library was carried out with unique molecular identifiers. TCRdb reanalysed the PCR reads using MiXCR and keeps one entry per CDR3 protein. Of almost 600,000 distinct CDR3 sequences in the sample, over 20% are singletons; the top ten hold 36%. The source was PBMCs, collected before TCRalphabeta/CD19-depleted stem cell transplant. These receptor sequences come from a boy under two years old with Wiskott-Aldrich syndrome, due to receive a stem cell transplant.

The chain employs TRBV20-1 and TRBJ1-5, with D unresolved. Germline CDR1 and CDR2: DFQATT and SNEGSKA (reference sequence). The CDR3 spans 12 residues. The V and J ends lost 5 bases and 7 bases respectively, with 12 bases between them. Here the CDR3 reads CSASLTGQPQHF. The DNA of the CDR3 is TGCAGTGCTTCTCTTACCGGGCAGCCCCAGCATTTT.

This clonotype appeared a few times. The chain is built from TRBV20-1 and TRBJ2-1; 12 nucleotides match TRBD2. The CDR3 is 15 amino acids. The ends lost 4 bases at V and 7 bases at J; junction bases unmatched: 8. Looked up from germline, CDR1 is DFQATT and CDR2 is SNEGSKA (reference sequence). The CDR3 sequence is CSAKRGTSGLNEQFF. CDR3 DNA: TGCAGTGCTAAAAGAGGGACTAGCGGGTTGAATGAGCAGTTCTTC.

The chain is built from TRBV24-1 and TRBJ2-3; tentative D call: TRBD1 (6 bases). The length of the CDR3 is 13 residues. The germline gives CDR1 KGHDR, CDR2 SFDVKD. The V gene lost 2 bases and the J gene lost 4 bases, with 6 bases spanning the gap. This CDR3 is CATSDYRADTQYF. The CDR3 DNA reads TGTGCCACCAGTGATTACAGGGCAGATACGCAGTATTTT.